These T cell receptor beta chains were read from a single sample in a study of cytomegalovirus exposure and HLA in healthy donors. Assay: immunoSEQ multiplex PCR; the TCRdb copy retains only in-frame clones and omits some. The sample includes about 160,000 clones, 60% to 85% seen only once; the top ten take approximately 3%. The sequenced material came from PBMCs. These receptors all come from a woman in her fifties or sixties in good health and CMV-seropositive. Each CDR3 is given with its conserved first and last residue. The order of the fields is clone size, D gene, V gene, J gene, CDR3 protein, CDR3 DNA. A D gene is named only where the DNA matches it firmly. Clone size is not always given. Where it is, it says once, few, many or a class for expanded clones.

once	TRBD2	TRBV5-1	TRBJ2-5	CASSLGTSREETQYF	TGCGCCAGCAGCTTGGGGACTAGCCGAGAAGAGACCCAGTACTTC
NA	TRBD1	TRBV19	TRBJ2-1	CASQARDRPSDEQFF	TGTGCCAGCCAAGCGAGGGACAGGCCCAGCGATGAGCAGTTCTTC
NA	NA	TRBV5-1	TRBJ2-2	CASSLIQTTGELFF	TGCGCCAGCAGCTTGATACAGACCACCGGGGAGCTGTTTTTT
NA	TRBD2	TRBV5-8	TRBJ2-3	CASSLESGGTDTQYF	TGTGCCAGCAGCTTGGAAAGCGGGGGCACAGATACGCAGTATTTT
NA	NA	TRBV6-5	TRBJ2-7	CASSYGVSSSYEQYF	TGTGCCAGCAGTTACGGAGTATCCAGCTCCTACGAGCAGTACTTC
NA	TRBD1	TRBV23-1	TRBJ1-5	CASTEDRDGWSNQPQHF	TGCGCCAGCACTGAAGACAGGGACGGATGGAGCAATCAGCCCCAGCATTTT
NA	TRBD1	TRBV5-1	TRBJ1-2	CASSIRDSDGYTF	TGCGCCAGCAGCATCCGGGACAGTGACGGCTACACCTTC
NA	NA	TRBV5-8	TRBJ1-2	CASSSTPTSQGRYGYTF	TGTGCCAGCAGCTCAACTCCTACCTCACAGGGCCGCTATGGCTACACCTTC
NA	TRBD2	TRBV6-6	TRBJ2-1	CASSYSRGEYNEQFF	TGTGCCAGCAGTTACTCGCGGGGGGAATACAATGAGCAGTTCTTC
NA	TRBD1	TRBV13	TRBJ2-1	CASSPKGQGVYNEQFF	TGTGCCAGCAGCCCGAAGGGACAGGGGGTCTACAATGAGCAGTTCTTC
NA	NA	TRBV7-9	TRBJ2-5	CASSGHQETQYF	TGTGCCAGCAGTGGCCACCAAGAGACCCAGTACTTC
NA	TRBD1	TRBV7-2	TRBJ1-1	CASSLWDRGRTEAFF	TGTGCCAGCAGCCTATGGGACAGGGGGCGGACTGAAGCTTTCTTT
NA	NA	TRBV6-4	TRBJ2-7	CASSERAGGEQYF	TGTGCCAGCAGTGAGAGGGCCGGGGGAGAGCAGTACTTC
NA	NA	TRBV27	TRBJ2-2	CASSFLQGLLFF	TGTGCCAGCAGTTTTTTACAGGGCCTACTGTTTTTT
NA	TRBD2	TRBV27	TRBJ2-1	CASLGIAGGHNEQFF	TGTGCCAGCCTCGGAATAGCGGGGGGCCACAATGAGCAGTTCTTC
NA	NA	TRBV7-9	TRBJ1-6	CASSLQGATGSPLHF	TGTGCCAGCAGCTTACAGGGCGCTACAGGGTCACCCCTCCACTTT
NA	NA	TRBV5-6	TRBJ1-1	CASSLRQVRENTEAFF	TGTGCCAGCAGCCTGCGACAGGTTCGAGAGAACACTGAAGCTTTCTTT
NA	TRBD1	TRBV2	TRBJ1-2	CASRTGQYGYTF	TGTGCCAGCAGGACAGGGCAATATGGCTACACCTTC
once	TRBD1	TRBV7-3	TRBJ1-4	CASSSGQGEKLFF	TGTGCCAGCAGCTCGGGACAGGGTGAAAAACTGTTTTTT
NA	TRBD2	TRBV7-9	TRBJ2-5	CASSLELGAGVETQYF	TGTGCCAGCAGCTTAGAATTGGGAGCGGGGGTCGAGACCCAGTACTTC
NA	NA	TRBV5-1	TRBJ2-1	CASSSGRGSSYNEQFF	TGCGCCAGCAGCTCCGGTAGGGGGAGCTCCTACAATGAGCAGTTCTTC
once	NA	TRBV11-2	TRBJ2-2	CASSGWASRTGELFF	TGTGCCAGCTCAGGCTGGGCAAGTCGAACCGGGGAGCTGTTTTTT